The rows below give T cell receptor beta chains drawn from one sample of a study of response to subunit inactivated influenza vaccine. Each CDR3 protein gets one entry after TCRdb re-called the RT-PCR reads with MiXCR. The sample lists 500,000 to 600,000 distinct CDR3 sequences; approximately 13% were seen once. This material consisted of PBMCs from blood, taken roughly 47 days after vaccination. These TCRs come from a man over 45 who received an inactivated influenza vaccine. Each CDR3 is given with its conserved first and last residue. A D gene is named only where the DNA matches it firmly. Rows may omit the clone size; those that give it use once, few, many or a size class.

cdr3_aa: CASSPVPTNTGELFF; cdr3_nt: TGTGCCAGCAGCCCCGTCCCAACGAACACCGGGGAGCTGTTTTTT; v_call: TRBV12-3/TRBV12-4; d_call: .; cdr3_length: 15; j_call: TRBJ2-2; clone_size: few
cdr3_aa: CASSKILPLADTQYF; cdr3_nt: TGTGCCAGCAGCAAAATCCTACCTCTGGCAGATACGCAGTATTTT; v_call: TRBV5-5; d_call: .; cdr3_length: 15; j_call: TRBJ2-3; clone_size: many
cdr3_aa: CASSSGGVSYNEQFF; cdr3_nt: TGTGCCAGCAGCTCAGGAGGGGTTTCCTACAATGAGCAGTTCTTC; v_call: TRBV7-9; d_call: .; cdr3_length: 15; j_call: TRBJ2-1; clone_size: few
cdr3_aa: CASSFVRGYEQYF; cdr3_nt: TGTGCCAGCAGCTTCGTCCGAGGCTACGAGCAGTACTTC; v_call: TRBV7-2; d_call: .; cdr3_length: 13; j_call: TRBJ2-7; clone_size: .
cdr3_aa: CASSLGTGIMNTEAFF; cdr3_nt: TGCGCCAGCAGCCTAGGGACAGGGATCATGAACACTGAAGCTTTCTTT; v_call: TRBV5-1; d_call: TRBD1; cdr3_length: 16; j_call: TRBJ1-1; clone_size: .
cdr3_aa: CASSSLRGLGQGYNEQFF; cdr3_nt: TGTGCCAGCAGTTCCCTAAGGGGTTTGGGACAGGGGTACAATGAGCAGTTCTTC; v_call: TRBV6-2/TRBV6-3; d_call: TRBD1; cdr3_length: 18; j_call: TRBJ2-1; clone_size: .
cdr3_aa: CSARDVSSGNQPQHF; cdr3_nt: TGCAGTGCTAGAGATGTCTCGTCGGGCAATCAGCCCCAGCATTTT; v_call: TRBV20-1; d_call: .; cdr3_length: 15; j_call: TRBJ1-5; clone_size: many
cdr3_aa: CASSLEAGQISGANVLTF; cdr3_nt: TGTGCCAGCAGTTTAGAGGCGGGACAGATCTCTGGGGCCAACGTCCTGACTTTC; v_call: TRBV28; d_call: .; cdr3_length: 18; j_call: TRBJ2-6; clone_size: few
cdr3_aa: CASSQAERGDEQFF; cdr3_nt: TGTGCCAGCAGCCAAGCGGAAAGGGGGGATGAGCAGTTCTTC; v_call: TRBV3-1; d_call: .; cdr3_length: 14; j_call: TRBJ2-1; clone_size: few
cdr3_aa: CASSGQGSPVTEAFF; cdr3_nt: TGTGCCAGCAGCGGACAGGGATCTCCAGTCACTGAAGCTTTCTTT; v_call: TRBV7-2; d_call: TRBD1; cdr3_length: 15; j_call: TRBJ1-1; clone_size: few
cdr3_aa: CASSPGNRYNEQFF; cdr3_nt: TGTGCCAGCAGTCCAGGGAACCGCTACAATGAGCAGTTCTTC; v_call: TRBV28; d_call: .; cdr3_length: 14; j_call: TRBJ2-1; clone_size: .
cdr3_aa: CASGLVLGTNTGELFF; cdr3_nt: TGTGCTAGTGGTTTAGTCCTGGGGACCAACACCGGGGAGCTGTTTTTT; v_call: TRBV12-5; d_call: .; cdr3_length: 16; j_call: TRBJ2-2; clone_size: few
cdr3_aa: CASSLGGGIYEQYF; cdr3_nt: TGCGCCAGCAGCTTGGGTGGCGGAATTTACGAGCAGTACTTC; v_call: TRBV5-1; d_call: .; cdr3_length: 14; j_call: TRBJ2-7; clone_size: .
cdr3_aa: CSAQRDSRTDTQYF; cdr3_nt: TGCAGCGCCCAGAGGGACAGCCGCACAGATACGCAGTATTTT; v_call: TRBV29-1; d_call: TRBD1; cdr3_length: 14; j_call: TRBJ2-3; clone_size: .
cdr3_aa: CASSLRLSSATDTQYF; cdr3_nt: TGTGCCAGCAGTCTCAGATTATCGTCCGCCACAGATACGCAGTATTTT; v_call: TRBV12-3/TRBV12-4; d_call: .; cdr3_length: 16; j_call: TRBJ2-3; clone_size: .
cdr3_aa: CASSYSPGVINYGYTF; cdr3_nt: TGTGCCAGCAGTTACTCGCCAGGGGTCATAAACTATGGCTACACCTTC; v_call: TRBV6-5; d_call: .; cdr3_length: 16; j_call: TRBJ1-2; clone_size: .
cdr3_aa: CASSLGGGLMEQFF; cdr3_nt: TGTGCCAGCAGCTTAGGAGGGGGTCTCATGGAGCAGTTCTTC; v_call: TRBV7-8; d_call: .; cdr3_length: 14; j_call: TRBJ2-1; clone_size: .
cdr3_aa: CASSYSRTASYNSPLHF; cdr3_nt: TGTGCCAGCAGTTACTCTCGGACAGCCTCCTATAATTCACCCCTCCACTTT; v_call: TRBV6-5; d_call: .; cdr3_length: 17; j_call: TRBJ1-6; clone_size: .
cdr3_aa: CASSLVRVNEQFF; cdr3_nt: TGCGCCAGCAGCTTGGTGAGGGTTAATGAGCAGTTCTTC; v_call: TRBV5-1; d_call: .; cdr3_length: 13; j_call: TRBJ2-1; clone_size: .
cdr3_aa: CASRGDRKETQYF; cdr3_nt: TGCGCCAGCAGGGGGGACAGAAAAGAGACCCAGTACTTC; v_call: TRBV5-1; d_call: TRBD1; cdr3_length: 13; j_call: TRBJ2-5; clone_size: few
cdr3_aa: CASSVGSGTSYEQYF; cdr3_nt: TGTGCCAGCAGCGTAGGGTCAGGAACCTCCTACGAGCAGTACTTC; v_call: TRBV9; d_call: .; cdr3_length: 15; j_call: TRBJ2-7; clone_size: few
cdr3_aa: CASSRLAGATDTQYF; cdr3_nt: TGTGCCAGCAGTAGACTAGCGGGGGCCACAGATACGCAGTATTTT; v_call: TRBV6-2/TRBV6-3; d_call: TRBD2; cdr3_length: 15; j_call: TRBJ2-3; clone_size: .
cdr3_aa: CASSLATGGKLYEQYF; cdr3_nt: TGTGCCAGCAGCTTGGCCACAGGGGGAAAACTCTACGAGCAGTACTTC; v_call: TRBV5-6; d_call: TRBD1; cdr3_length: 16; j_call: TRBJ2-7; clone_size: few
cdr3_aa: CAISEPALEQFF; cdr3_nt: TGTGCCATCAGCGAGCCCGCGCTTGAGCAGTTCTTC; v_call: TRBV10-3; d_call: .; cdr3_length: 12; j_call: TRBJ2-1; clone_size: many
cdr3_aa: CASSAGQGVQPQHF; cdr3_nt: TGTGCCAGCAGCGCCGGACAGGGCGTTCAGCCCCAGCATTTT; v_call: TRBV6-1; d_call: TRBD1; cdr3_length: 14; j_call: TRBJ1-5; clone_size: few
cdr3_aa: CASSSDLRIPYNEQFF; cdr3_nt: TGTGCCAGCAGCTCAGACCTTCGAATACCTTACAATGAGCAGTTCTTC; v_call: TRBV7-2; d_call: .; cdr3_length: 16; j_call: TRBJ2-1; clone_size: many
cdr3_aa: CATSDSAGAQETQYF; cdr3_nt: TGTGCCACCAGTGATTCAGCAGGGGCGCAAGAGACCCAGTACTTC; v_call: TRBV24-1; d_call: .; cdr3_length: 15; j_call: TRBJ2-5; clone_size: .
cdr3_aa: CSARDVAGGGYNEQFF; cdr3_nt: TGCAGTGCTAGAGATGTGGCGGGAGGGGGGTACAATGAGCAGTTCTTC; v_call: TRBV20-1; d_call: TRBD2; cdr3_length: 16; j_call: TRBJ2-1; clone_size: .
cdr3_aa: CASSLAGTSGTSGSFYEQYF; cdr3_nt: TGTGCCAGCAGCTTGGCCGGGACCTCCGGGACTAGCGGGAGTTTTTACGAGCAGTACTTC; v_call: TRBV11-1; d_call: TRBD2; cdr3_length: 20; j_call: TRBJ2-7; clone_size: many
cdr3_aa: CASSPPRGGGANVLTF; cdr3_nt: TGTGCCAGCAGCCCGCCCCGCGGGGGAGGGGCCAACGTCCTGACTTTC; v_call: TRBV3-1; d_call: TRBD2; cdr3_length: 16; j_call: TRBJ2-6; clone_size: .
cdr3_aa: CASSLQGALAGANVLTF; cdr3_nt: TGTGCCAGCAGCCTACAGGGGGCGCTCGCTGGGGCCAACGTCCTGACTTTC; v_call: TRBV7-2; d_call: TRBD1; cdr3_length: 17; j_call: TRBJ2-6; clone_size: many
cdr3_aa: CASRLSKQFF; cdr3_nt: TGTGCCAGCAGGCTGAGCAAGCAGTTCTTC; v_call: TRBV2; d_call: .; cdr3_length: 10; j_call: TRBJ2-1; clone_size: few
cdr3_aa: CAISEIGGLGYEQYF; cdr3_nt: TGTGCCATCAGTGAGATAGGCGGACTTGGGTACGAGCAGTACTTC; v_call: TRBV10-3; d_call: .; cdr3_length: 15; j_call: TRBJ2-7; clone_size: few
cdr3_aa: CASSLEGIPYNEQFF; cdr3_nt: TGTGCCAGCAGCTTAGAAGGGATTCCCTACAATGAGCAGTTCTTC; v_call: TRBV7-2; d_call: .; cdr3_length: 15; j_call: TRBJ2-1; clone_size: few
cdr3_aa: CASSIEGLGTYEQYF; cdr3_nt: TGTGCCAGCTCTATTGAGGGATTGGGGACCTACGAGCAGTACTTC; v_call: TRBV6-1; d_call: .; cdr3_length: 15; j_call: TRBJ2-7; clone_size: few
cdr3_aa: CASSQVVAGEQETQYF; cdr3_nt: TGTGCCAGCAGCCAAGTGGTAGCGGGAGAACAAGAGACCCAGTACTTC; v_call: TRBV4-2; d_call: TRBD2; cdr3_length: 16; j_call: TRBJ2-5; clone_size: few
cdr3_aa: CASTGLNYEQYF; cdr3_nt: TGTGCCAGCACGGGGCTAAACTACGAGCAGTACTTC; v_call: TRBV7-9; d_call: .; cdr3_length: 12; j_call: TRBJ2-7; clone_size: few